This T cell receptor (beta chain) stems from a study of blood T cell repertoires in COVID-19 (dated by TCRdb to 2018 to 2020). Concerning the study at large: Samples covering the acute and convalescent phases of COVID-19 were provided by collaborators in the United States, Italy and Spain. The material from the prospective study consisted of cDNA or gDNA derived from T cells, B-cell-depleted T cells, or PBMCs. Subjects who had been exposed to COVID-19, were actively infected with it, or had recovered from it provided the deeply sampled blood TCRbeta repertoires that made up the dataset. The repertoires were released in a freely available public database intended as a resource for research on the immune response to SARS-CoV-2. The samples were drawn from the first 160 participants of the ongoing ImmuneRACE study and from 1,254 subjects provided by 6 global collaborators. The sample metadata nearly always contained a de-identified subject ID, COVID-19 status, age in years and sex. HLA class I and class II types, where available, came from metadata supplied by the sample provider rather than from assay-based typing. What the work shows at the level of the full study, not this receptor alone: Clinical and demographic metadata were provided uncurated, with the amount varying by source and participant.

TCRbeta CDR3 regions were amplified from genomic DNA by means of the immunoSEQ Assay, a bias-controlled multiplex PCR. Turning to the authors' computational methods: Within the assay, amplification of reference gene primers was used to estimate how many nucleated cells each sample contained. Sequence reads were collapsed and filtered to measure the absolute abundance of every unique TCRbeta CDR3 rearrangement. Productive Simpson clonality was computed per sample as the square root of Simpson's diversity index over productive rearrangements. What TCRdb holds here is the immuneACCESS table cut down to in-frame rearrangements. Part of the clones is not present; checked against another copy, under half of the missing clones reflect an unresolved V gene, and the others are unexplained. V and J calls and clone size come straight from that table; D and trimming were deduced from the DNA. In this sample the table shows 110,000 to 150,000 clones, about 76% of which occur a single time. The biggest ten clones account for 4.5% to 5% of the sample.

The germline V gene encodes CDR1 SNHLY and CDR2 FYNNEI. V loses 5 bases of germline sequence and J loses 5 bases, and the interval between the two ends is 12 bases. The CDR3 starts with the cysteine, ends with the phenylalanine, and has 13 residues. Only the CDR3 portion is preserved as DNA: 39 bases, with reading frame beginning at the first base. One collaborating source in Seattle enrolled patients during active infection and followed them longitudinally through the course of disease. Whole blood was collected in K2EDTA tubes by collaborating institutions according to the institutions' own protocols. For TCRbeta analysis, collaborator samples were shipped as frozen whole blood, as isolated PBMCs, or as DNA extracted from either sample type. Turning to this clone: Its target antigen remains unknown. No clone much larger than this one lies a single base away; base qualities are absent.

Source material: peripheral blood. The sequence derives from a woman between 70 and 85 years old with COVID-19, enrolled during active disease. Recombination joined TRBV2 with TRBJ2-5; perhaps TRBD1 is the D gene, with 6 bases matching. The CDR3 is CASSRNRAETQYF. The base sequence is TGTGCCAGCAGTAGGAACAGGGCCGAGACCCAGTACTTC.